This T cell receptor beta chain emerged from a study of blood T cell repertoires in COVID-19. Turning to the study itself: In each case, the material was cDNA or gDNA derived from T cells, B-cell-depleted T cells, or PBMCs.

Original handling: Estimated nucleated cell counts came from reference gene primer amplification. The protocol was immunoSEQ multiplex PCR, while the TCRdb copy is restricted to in-frame clones and leaves out a portion. D and trimming come from the DNA, and the V and J calls and clone size come from that table. The table records fewer than 350,000 clones, approximately 91% of them present only once. This clone was picked up a small number of times. Per the germline V gene, CDR1 is LNHNV and CDR2 is YYDKDF (reference sequence). The CDR3 spans 14 residues. V shed 2 bases, J shed 5 bases, and the junction held 3 bases outside the gene matches. Living in about two dozen US areas, the participants were between roughly 18 and 95 years of age.

The specimen was PBMCs or T cells enriched from blood (not recorded which). The gene calls are TRBV15 and TRBJ2-1, with 7 bases matching TRBD2. The receptor's source is a woman aged 40 to 49 with acute COVID-19. The CDR3 protein is CATSRNRGDNEQFF. For the CDR3, the DNA is TGTGCCACCAGCAGAAACCGGGGGGACAATGAGCAGTTCTTC.